The 17 T cell receptor beta chains presented below share a single source sample, sequenced in a study of control samples from healthy donors and cancer patients. Sequencing used immunoSEQ multiplex PCR; TCRdb keeps in-frame clones, though not all of them. The sample lists fewer than 300,000 clones; over 75% were seen once. The sequencing sample was made of PBMCs. The receptors come from a woman aged 60 to 75 with lung cancer.

The V gene is TRBV2, the J gene TRBJ1-4; no reliable D call. Trimming pared 10 bases from V and 5 bases from J, leaving 11 bases between. This CDR3 region has 12 residues. Per germline, CDR1 SNHLY and CDR2 FYNNEI. CDR3 DNA: TGTGCCACCGCCTATGAGAATGAAAAACTGTTTTTT. Translation: CATAYENEKLFF.

The rearrangement links TRBV7-8 to TRBJ1-4, with no clear D. The germline V gene has CDR1 SGHVS and CDR2 FQNEAQ. Trimming removed 5 bases from V and 7 bases from J, with 8 bases in between. There are 12 residues in the CDR3. The CDR3 protein is CASSGIGEKLFF. CDR3 nucleotide sequence: TGTGCCAGCAGCGGAATCGGTGAAAAACTGTTTTTT.

This chain uses TRBV4-1 with TRBJ2-1; D not resolved. The CDR3 is 15 residues long. The germline gives CDR1 MGHRA, CDR2 YSYEKL. The V and J ends lost 1 base and 2 bases respectively, with 9 bases between them. CDR3 amino acids: CASSQASGPYNEQFF. CDR3 bases: TGCGCCAGCAGCCAAGCATCCGGACCCTACAATGAGCAGTTCTTC.

This chain uses TRBV11-1 with TRBJ1-2; 7 bases map to TRBD1. Trimming cost V 1 base and J 5 bases; bases outside gene matches: 4. The CDR3 length is 14 residues. Germline V gene sequence: CDR1 SGHAT, CDR2 FQDESV (reference sequence). CDR3 DNA sequence: TGTGCCAGCAGCTTAGGACAGGGACCATATGGCTACACCTTC. It is translated as CASSLGQGPYGYTF.

This clone was observed once. The gene calls are TRBV5-6 and TRBJ1-2; D possibly corresponds to TRBD1 (5 bases). Germline-derived CDR1 and CDR2 are SGHDT and YYEEEE. The CDR3 is 15 residues long. The V and J ends lost 2 bases and 0 bases respectively, with 11 bases between them. CDR3 protein: CASSFFDSTNYGYTF. CDR3 nucleotides: TGTGCCAGCAGCTTTTTCGACAGTACTAACTATGGCTACACCTTC.

Note on this clone: This sample includes further DNA sequences coding for the same CDR3. V gene TRBV2 combines with J gene TRBJ2-5, with D tentatively TRBD2 (5 bases). The CDR3 has 13 residues. CDR1 and CDR2 (germline): SNHLY, FYNNEI. The V end was cut by 8 bases, the J end by 2 bases, with 12 bases between. The CDR3 nucleotides are TGTGCCAGCTCCACAGAGCGGCAAGAGACCCAGTACTTC. As protein: CASSTERQETQYF.

The chain joins TRBV7-9 to TRBJ2-3; TRBD2 matches at 7 bases. Trimming cost V 1 base and J 4 bases; bases outside gene matches: 5. Germline values: CDR1 SEHNR, CDR2 FQNEAQ (reference sequence). The CDR3 is 15 residues long. The CDR3 protein is CASSLGGTISDTQYF. The CDR3, as DNA: TGTGCCAGCAGCTTAGGCGGGACTATATCAGATACGCAGTATTTT.

CDR3 nucleotide sequence: TGTGCCAGCAGCGTAGACCAGGCTAACACCGGGGAGCTGTTTTTT. Protein: CASSVDQANTGELFF. The J gene is TRBJ2-2, the V gene TRBV9; D uncertain. Trimming left V 0 bases short and J 2 bases short, with 8 bases between. Germline V gives CDR1 SGDLS, CDR2 YYNGEE. CDR3 length equals 15 residues.

V is TRBV2 and J is TRBJ1-5, with D tentatively TRBD1 (6 bases). V lost 1 base, J lost 5 bases, and 12 bases lay in between. CDR1 SNHLY and CDR2 FYNNEI come from the germline V gene. The CDR3 loop spans 15 amino acids. CDR3 region: CASSEDGRGYQPQHF. The CDR3 DNA reads as TGTGCCAGCAGTGAAGACGGGAGGGGGTATCAGCCCCAGCATTTT.

The V gene is TRBV6-5, the J gene TRBJ2-3; TRBD1 matches 9 bases. V shed 7 bases and J 2 bases; nucleotides not matched to a gene: 7. The germline V gene encodes CDR1 MNHEY and CDR2 SVGAGI. This CDR3 is built from 15 residues. CDR3 region: CASIRTGDPTDTQYF. In nucleotides, the CDR3 is TGTGCCAGCATACGGACAGGGGACCCCACAGATACGCAGTATTTT.

The chain links TRBV7-9 to TRBJ2-1; 9 nucleotides match TRBD2. The CDR3 is 16 amino acids. CDR1 and CDR2 from the germline V gene are SEHNR and FQNEAQ (reference sequence). The ends lost 3 bases at V and 4 bases at J; junction bases unmatched: 7. CDR3 coding DNA: TGTGCCAGCAGCTTGGGTGCAGCGGGAGGTTACAATGAGCAGTTCTTC. Residues: CASSLGAAGGYNEQFF. Full variable domain (rest looked up from reference TRBV7-9 and TRBJ2-1): DTGVSQNPRHKITKRGQNVTFRCDPISEHNRLYWYRQTLGQGPEFLTYFQNEAQLEKSRLLSDRFSAERPKGSFSTLEIQRTEQGDSAMYLCASSLGAAGGYNEQFFGPGTRLTVL.

The rearrangement uses TRBV24-1 and TRBJ2-6; 11 bases fit TRBD1. Trimming at V came to 3 bases and at J to 4 bases, leaving 4 bases not matched to a gene. CDR3 length equals 17 residues. Germline V lookup: CDR1 KGHDR, CDR2 SFDVKD. The CDR3 DNA reads as TGTGCCACCAGTGATCGGACAGGGGGCGGAGGGGCCAACGTCCTGACTTTC. It codes for CATSDRTGGGGANVLTF.

The chain joins TRBV28 to TRBJ2-7; D not certain. CDR1 is MDHEN and CDR2 is SYDVKM in the germline V gene. The germline V and J ends were trimmed by 7 bases and 2 bases, with 6 bases remaining between them. This CDR3 has 11 amino acids. The CDR3 DNA reads TGTGCCAGCATTGGGACCTACGAGCAGTACTTC. Its protein is CASIGTYEQYF.

The chain recombines TRBV2 with TRBJ2-5; 11 bases are a match to TRBD2. There are 16 residues in the CDR3. With V trimmed by 8 bases and J by 1 base, 9 bases remained unmatched. Germline V gives CDR1 SNHLY, CDR2 FYNNEI. This CDR3 reads CASGGRLAGPQETQYF. CDR3 DNA sequence: TGTGCCAGCGGAGGGAGACTAGCGGGACCCCAAGAGACCCAGTACTTC. Full variable domain (rest looked up from reference TRBV2 and TRBJ2-5): EPEVTQTPSHQVTQMGQEVILRCVPISNHLYFYWYRQILGQKVEFLVSFYNNEISEKSEIFDDQFSVERPDGSNFTLKIRSTKLEDSAMYFCASGGRLAGPQETQYFGPGTRLLVL.

J is TRBJ2-5 and V is TRBV6-2 or TRBV6-3; D gene unclear. The CDR3 extends over 12 amino acids. V was clipped by 5 bases and J by 5 bases, with 9 bases between them. Germline values: CDR1 MNHEY, CDR2 SVGEGT. CDR3 DNA: TGTGCCAGCAGTCTAGTGAGGGAGACCCAGTACTTC. It specifies CASSLVRETQYF.

The chain uses TRBV9 and TRBJ1-5; D is possibly TRBD1 (6 bases). The CDR3 length is 16 residues. With 4 bases removed from V and 0 bases from J, the gap between germline ends came to 14 bases. The V gene's germline CDR1 is SGDLS and CDR2 YYNGEE. The CDR3 DNA reads as TGTGCCAGCAGCAAGGGGGACGCTTATAGCAATCAGCCCCAGCATTTT. It specifies CASSKGDAYSNQPQHF.

V gene TRBV23-1 combines with J gene TRBJ2-7, with 7 bases lining up with TRBD1. TRBV23-1 is an open reading frame whose function is uncertain. The CDR3 is 16 amino acids. With 1 base clipped from V and 9 bases from J, the junction kept 15 bases outside the gene matches. DNA of the CDR3: TGCGCCAGCAGTCAATTTTTCCGGGACAGCCTGGAAGTGCAGTACTTC. It translates to CASSQFFRDSLEVQYF.